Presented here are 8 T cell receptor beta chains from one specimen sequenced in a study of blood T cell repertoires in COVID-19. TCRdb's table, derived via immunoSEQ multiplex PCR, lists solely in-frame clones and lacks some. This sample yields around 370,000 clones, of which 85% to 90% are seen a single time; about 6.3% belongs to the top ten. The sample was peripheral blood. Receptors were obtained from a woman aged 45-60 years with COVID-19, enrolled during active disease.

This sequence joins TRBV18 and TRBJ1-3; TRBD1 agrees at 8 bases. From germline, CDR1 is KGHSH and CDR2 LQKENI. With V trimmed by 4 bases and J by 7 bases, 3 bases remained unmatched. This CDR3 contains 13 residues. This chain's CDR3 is CASSLQGDNTIYF. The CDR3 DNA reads TGTGCCAGCTCACTACAGGGGGACAACACCATATATTTT.

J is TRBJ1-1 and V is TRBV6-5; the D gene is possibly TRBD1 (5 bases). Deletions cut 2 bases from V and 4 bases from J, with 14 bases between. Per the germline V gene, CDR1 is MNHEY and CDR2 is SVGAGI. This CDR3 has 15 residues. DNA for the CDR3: TGTGCCAGCAGTTACATCTTGCAGGGCGGCACTGAAGCTTTCTTT. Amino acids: CASSYILQGGTEAFF.

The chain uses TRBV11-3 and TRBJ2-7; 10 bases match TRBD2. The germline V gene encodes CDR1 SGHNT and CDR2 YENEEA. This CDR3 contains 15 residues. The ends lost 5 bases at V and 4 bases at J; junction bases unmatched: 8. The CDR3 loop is CASSVRLAGTYEQYF. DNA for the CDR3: TGTGCCAGCAGCGTCCGACTAGCGGGTACATACGAGCAGTACTTC.

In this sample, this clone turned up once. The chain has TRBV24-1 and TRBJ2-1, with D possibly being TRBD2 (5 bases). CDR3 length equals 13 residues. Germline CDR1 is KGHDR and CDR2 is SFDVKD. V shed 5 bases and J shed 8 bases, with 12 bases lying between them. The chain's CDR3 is CATSAAGRHEQFF. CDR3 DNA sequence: TGTGCCACCAGTGCCGCGGGTAGGCATGAGCAGTTCTTC.

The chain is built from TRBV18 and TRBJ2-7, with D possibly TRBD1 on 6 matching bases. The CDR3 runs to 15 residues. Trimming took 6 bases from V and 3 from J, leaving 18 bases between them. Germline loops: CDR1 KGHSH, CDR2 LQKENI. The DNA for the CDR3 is TGTGCCAGCTCGCGGACAGCAGGATCAGACTACGAGCAGTACTTC. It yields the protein CASSRTAGSDYEQYF.

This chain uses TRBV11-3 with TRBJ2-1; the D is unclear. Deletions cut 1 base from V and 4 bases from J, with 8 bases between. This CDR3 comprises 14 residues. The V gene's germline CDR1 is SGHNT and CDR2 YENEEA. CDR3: CASSLGSLYNEQFF. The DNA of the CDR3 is TGTGCCAGCAGCTTAGGGAGTTTGTACAATGAGCAGTTCTTC.

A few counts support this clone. CDR3 DNA sequence: TGCGCCAGCAAGATCGGTGATCTAGCCAAAAACATTCAGTACTTC. Its translation is CASKIGDLAKNIQYF. The chain combines TRBV5-1 with TRBJ2-4; D uncertain. The CDR3 sequence is 15 residues long. Germline loops: CDR1 SGHRS, CDR2 YFSETQ. V dropped 6 bases and J dropped 0 bases, with 13 bases sitting between them.

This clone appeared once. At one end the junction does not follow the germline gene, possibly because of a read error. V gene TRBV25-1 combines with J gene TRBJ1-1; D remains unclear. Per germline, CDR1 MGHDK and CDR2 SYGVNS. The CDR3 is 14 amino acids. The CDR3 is CASSEYGGRVETFF. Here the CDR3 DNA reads TGTGCCAGCAGTGAATACGGCGGGAGAGTTGAAACTTTCTTT.